This T cell receptor (beta chain) was recorded in a study of blood T cell repertoires in COVID-19. Turning to the study itself: From the United States, Italy and Spain came samples of acute and convalescent COVID-19.

Source study methods: Estimation of nucleated cell counts relied on the amplification of reference gene primers. Here immunoSEQ multiplex PCR was the method, and the copy in TCRdb shows in-frame clones only, minus some. The V and J calls and clone size come from that table; D and trimming were worked out from the DNA. The sample includes tens of thousands of clones, less than 90% of them seen just once. Germline-derived CDR1 and CDR2 are SGHRS and YFSETQ. The V and J ends lost 0 bases and 2 bases respectively, with 20 bases between them. This CDR3 is built from 18 residues. The clonotype originates from a human donor in a cohort sampled during active COVID-19. The sample taken for sequencing was peripheral blood. V and J are TRBV5-1 and TRBJ2-5; TRBD2 might be the D (6 bases). The CDR3 here is CASSLDGRAGGGQETQYF. As DNA, the CDR3 is TGCGCCAGCAGCTTGGATGGTAGGGCAGGTGGGGGGCAAGAGACCCAGTACTTC.